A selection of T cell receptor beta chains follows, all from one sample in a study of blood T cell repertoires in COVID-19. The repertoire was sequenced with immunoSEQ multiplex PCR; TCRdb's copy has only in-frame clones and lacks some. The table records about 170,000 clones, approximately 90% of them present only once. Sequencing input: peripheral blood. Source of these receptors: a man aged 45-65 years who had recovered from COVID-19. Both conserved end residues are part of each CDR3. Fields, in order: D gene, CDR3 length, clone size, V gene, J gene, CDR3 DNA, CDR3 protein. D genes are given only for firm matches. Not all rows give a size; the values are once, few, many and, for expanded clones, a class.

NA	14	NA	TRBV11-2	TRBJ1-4	TGTGCCAGCAGCGCGACGGGCGGGGATGAAAAACTGTTTTTT	CASSATGGDEKLFF
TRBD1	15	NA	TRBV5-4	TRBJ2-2	TGTGCCAGCAGCTTCGGACAGGGGACCACCGGGGAGCTGTTTTTT	CASSFGQGTTGELFF
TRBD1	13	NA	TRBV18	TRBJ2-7	TGTGCCAGCTTACCGGGACAGGGATCCGAGCAGTACTTC	CASLPGQGSEQYF
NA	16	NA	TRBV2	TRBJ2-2	TGTGCCAGCAGTGAGAAGAAGGGTGCGGGCACCGGGGAGCTGTTTTTT	CASSEKKGAGTGELFF
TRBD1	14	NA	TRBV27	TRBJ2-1	TGTGCCAGCAGTTCGCCAGGGGGTTGGGATGAGCAGTTCTTC	CASSSPGGWDEQFF
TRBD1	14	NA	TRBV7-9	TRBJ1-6	TGTGCCAGCAGGTTGGACAGGGGAAATTCACCCCTCCACTTT	CASRLDRGNSPLHF
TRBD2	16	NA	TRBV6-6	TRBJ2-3	TGTGCCAGCAGTGGGGGACTAGCCACCCCTTCAGATACGCAGTATTTT	CASSGGLATPSDTQYF
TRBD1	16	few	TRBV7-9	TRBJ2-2	TGTGCCAGCAGCGGGGCAGACAGGGGATACACCGGGGAGCTGTTTTTT	CASSGADRGYTGELFF
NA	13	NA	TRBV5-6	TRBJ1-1	TGTGCCAGCAGCTTTCTGTTAGACAGTGAAGCTTTCTTT	CASSFLLDSEAFF
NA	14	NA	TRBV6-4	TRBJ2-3	TGTGCCAGCAGACAGGAGCCTCGCACAGATACGCAGTATTTT	CASRQEPRTDTQYF
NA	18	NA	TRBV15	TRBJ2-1	TGTGCCACCAGCAGAAGAGCCTCCGAGCGGACCAAAGGGAATGAGCAGTTCTTC	CATSRRASERTKGNEQFF
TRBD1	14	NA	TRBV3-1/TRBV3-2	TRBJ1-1	TGTGCCAGCAGCCCCGGACAGGGGCGCACTGAAGCTTTCTTT	CASSPGQGRTEAFF
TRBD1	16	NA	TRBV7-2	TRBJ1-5	TGTGCCAGCAGCACTAGACAGGGAGGCGCCAATCAGCCCCAGCATTTT	CASSTRQGGANQPQHF
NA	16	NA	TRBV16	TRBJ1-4	TGTGCCAGCAGCCAATCGTGGCAGACAACTAATGAAAAACTGTTTTTT	CASSQSWQTTNEKLFF
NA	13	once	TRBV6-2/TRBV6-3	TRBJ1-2	TGTGCCAGCAGTTACGGGCTGGGGCTCGGCTACACCTTC	CASSYGLGLGYTF
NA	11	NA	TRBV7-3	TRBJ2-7	TGTGCCAGCAGCTTAGGGCAGGAGCAGTACTTC	CASSLGQEQYF
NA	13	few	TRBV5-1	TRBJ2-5	TGCGCCAGCAGCTTGGCGGGTATGGAGACCCAGTACTTC	CASSLAGMETQYF
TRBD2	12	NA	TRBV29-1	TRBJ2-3	TGCAGCGGTCTAGCGGGAGCAGATACGCAGTATTTT	CSGLAGADTQYF
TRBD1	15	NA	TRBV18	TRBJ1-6	TGTGCCAGCTCATCGAGACAGGGGAGGAATTCACCCCTCCACTTT	CASSSRQGRNSPLHF
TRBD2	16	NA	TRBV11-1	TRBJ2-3	TGTGCCAGCAGCGCAGCCGGGACTAGCGGTGATGATACGCAGTATTTT	CASSAAGTSGDDTQYF
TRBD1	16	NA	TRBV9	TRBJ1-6	TGTGCCAGCAGCGTAGACCACAGGGGGAAGAATTCACCCCTCCACTTT	CASSVDHRGKNSPLHF
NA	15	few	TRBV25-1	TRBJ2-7	TGTGCCAGCAGTGATCCAGCGGGGACATCCTACGAGCAGTACTTC	CASSDPAGTSYEQYF
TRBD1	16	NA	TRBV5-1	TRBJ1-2	TGCGCCAGCAGCTTGGGGGACAGTTTGGCTAACTATGGCTACACCTTC	CASSLGDSLANYGYTF
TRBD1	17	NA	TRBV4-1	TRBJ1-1	TGCGCCAGCAGCCAAGGAGCCGGGACAGGGGTGAACACTGAAGCTTTCTTT	CASSQGAGTGVNTEAFF
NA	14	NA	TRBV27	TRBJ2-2	TGTGCCAGCAAACGGGACATTGGGACCGGGGAGCTGTTTTTT	CASKRDIGTGELFF
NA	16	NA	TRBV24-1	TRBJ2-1	TGTGCCACCAGTGATTCTTCTACTAGCTCCTACAATGAGCAGTTCTTC	CATSDSSTSSYNEQFF
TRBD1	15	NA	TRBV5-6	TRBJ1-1	TGTGCCAGCAGCTTGGGACAGGGGGCGCGGACTGAAGCTTTCTTT	CASSLGQGARTEAFF
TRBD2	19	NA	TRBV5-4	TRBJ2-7	TGTGCCAGCAGCTCTCTACGACTGGGACTAGCGGGAGGTTCCTACGAGCAGTACTTC	CASSSLRLGLAGGSYEQYF
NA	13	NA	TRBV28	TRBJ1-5	TGTGCCAGCAGTTTAAACAGTGAAGGGCCCCAGCATTTT	CASSLNSEGPQHF
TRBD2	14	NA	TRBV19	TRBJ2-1	TGTGCCAGTAGTGGACTAGCGGGGTTCAATGAGCAGTTCTTC	CASSGLAGFNEQFF
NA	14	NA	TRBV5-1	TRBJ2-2	TGCGCCAGCGACAGGGGCGGGGGCACCGGGGAGCTGTTTTTT	CASDRGGGTGELFF
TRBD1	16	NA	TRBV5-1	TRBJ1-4	TGCGCCAGCAGCCGGGGACAGGGGGGCACTAATGAAAAACTGTTTTTT	CASSRGQGGTNEKLFF
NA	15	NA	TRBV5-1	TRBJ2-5	TGCGCCAGCAGCACCCTGACAGACCCTAAAGAGACCCAGTACTTC	CASSTLTDPKETQYF
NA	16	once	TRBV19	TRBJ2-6	TGTGCCAGTAGTATAGACGGACTCTCTGGGGCCAACGTCCTGACTTTC	CASSIDGLSGANVLTF
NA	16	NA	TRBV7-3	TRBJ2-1	TGTGCCAGCAGCTTACAGGGCCAACAAACCTACAATGAGCAGTTCTTC	CASSLQGQQTYNEQFF
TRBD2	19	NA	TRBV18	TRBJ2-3	TGTGCCAGCTCACCAAGCAGAGGTCGGCTAGCGGGGCTCACAGATACGCAGTATTTT	CASSPSRGRLAGLTDTQYF
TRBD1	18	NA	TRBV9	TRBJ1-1	TGTGCCAGCAGCGGACCCCGGGACAGGGGGCTATTTGGCACTGAAGCTTTCTTT	CASSGPRDRGLFGTEAFF